The present T cell receptor (beta chain) was sequenced within a study of blood T cell repertoires in COVID-19. Study as a whole: The United States, Italy and Spain were the sources of the acute and convalescent COVID-19 samples. From T cells, B-cell-depleted T cells, or PBMCs came the material, which was cDNA or gDNA.

Per the study methods: It was from reference gene primer amplification that nucleated cell counts were estimated. The table came from immunoSEQ multiplex PCR; TCRdb's copy has only in-frame clones and leaves some out. V and J calls and clone size are as listed in that table; D and trimming were resolved from the DNA. The profile covers about 300,000 clones, with more than 70% appearing a single time and approximately 1.1% taken by the ten largest. The sequence derives from a woman aged 45-59 years with acute or convalescent COVID-19. Sequencing was performed on peripheral blood.

The CDR3 loop reads CASSHTTGADNQPQHF. DNA for the CDR3: TGCGCCAGCAGCCATACGACAGGGGCGGACAATCAGCCCCAGCATTTT. The J gene is TRBJ1-5, the V gene TRBV4-1; the match to TRBD1 covers 8 bases. This CDR3 has 16 amino acids. Per the germline V gene, CDR1 is MGHRA and CDR2 is YSYEKL. The junction had 7 bases not matched to a gene; V was cut back by 3 bases and J by 3 bases.